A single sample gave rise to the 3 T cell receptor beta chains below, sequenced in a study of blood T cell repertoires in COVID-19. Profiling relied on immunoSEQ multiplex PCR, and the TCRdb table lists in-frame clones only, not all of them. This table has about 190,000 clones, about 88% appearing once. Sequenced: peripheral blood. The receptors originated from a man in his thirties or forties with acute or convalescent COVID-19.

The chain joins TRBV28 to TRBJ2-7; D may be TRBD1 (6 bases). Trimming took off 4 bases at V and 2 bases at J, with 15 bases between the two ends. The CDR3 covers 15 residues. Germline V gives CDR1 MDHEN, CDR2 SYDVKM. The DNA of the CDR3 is TGTGCCAGCAGTTCGACAGGAGCCTCAACCTACGAGCAGTACTTC. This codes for CASSSTGASTYEQYF. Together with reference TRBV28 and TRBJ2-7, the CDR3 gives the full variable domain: DVKVTQSSRYLVKRTGEKVFLECVQDMDHENMFWYRQDPGLGLRLIYFSYDVKMKEKGDIPEGYSVSREKKERFSLILESASTNQTSMYLCASSSTGASTYEQYFGPGTRLTVT.

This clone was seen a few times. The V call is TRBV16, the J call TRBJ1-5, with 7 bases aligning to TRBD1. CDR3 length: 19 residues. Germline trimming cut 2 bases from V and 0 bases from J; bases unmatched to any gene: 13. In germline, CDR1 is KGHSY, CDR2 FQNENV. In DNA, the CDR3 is TGTGCCAGCAGCCAAAACCCGGACAGGAGCCTAGATAGCAATCAGCCCCAGCATTTT. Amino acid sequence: CASSQNPDRSLDSNQPQHF.

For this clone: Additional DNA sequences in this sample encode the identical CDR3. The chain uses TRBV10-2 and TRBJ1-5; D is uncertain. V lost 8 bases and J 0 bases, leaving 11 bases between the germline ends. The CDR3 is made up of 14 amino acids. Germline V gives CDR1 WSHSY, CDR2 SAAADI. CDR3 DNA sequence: TGCGCCAGCCGGGAGGGTGGTAGCAATCAGCCCCAGCATTTT. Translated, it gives CASREGGSNQPQHF.